The rows below give T cell receptor beta chains drawn from one sample of a study of T-cell reconstitution after alpha-beta-depleted transplantation in children. TCRdb passed the PCR reads through MiXCR, listing each CDR3 protein once. This repertoire shows 700,000 or so distinct CDR3 sequences, 13% found once; its top ten account for 0.75% to 0.85%. The sequences come from PBMCs, collected before TCRalphabeta/CD19-depleted stem cell transplant. Source of these receptors: a girl under 10 years old with congenital amegakaryocytic thrombocytopenia, due to receive a stem cell transplant. Each CDR3 is given with its conserved first and last residue. The order of the fields is clone size, D gene, V gene, J gene, CDR3 protein, CDR3 DNA. D genes are given only for firm matches. Rows may omit the clone size; those that give it use once, few, many or a size class.

once	TRBD2	TRBV20-1	TRBJ2-1	CSASAGSGRIDEQFF	TGCAGTGCTAGCGCGGGTAGCGGGAGGATCGATGAGCAGTTCTTC
few	NA	TRBV5-5	TRBJ2-4	CASRSSGDIQYF	TGTGCCAGCAGGTCCTCAGGGGACATTCAGTACTTC
NA	TRBD2	TRBV12-3/TRBV12-4	TRBJ2-2	CASSPSLLAGEAGELFF	TGTGCCAGCAGTCCGTCCCTACTAGCGGGAGAGGCCGGGGAGCTGTTTTTT
many	TRBD2	TRBV20-1	TRBJ2-1	CSAKLGRADLGEQFF	TGCAGTGCTAAACTCGGGAGGGCCGATTTGGGTGAGCAGTTCTTC
NA	NA	TRBV20-1	TRBJ2-7	CSARGAGLSSYEQYF	TGCAGTGCTAGGGGAGCGGGCCTTAGCTCCTACGAGCAGTACTTC
NA	NA	TRBV18	TRBJ2-7	CASSPRAAGSPEQYF	TGTGCCAGCTCACCTAGGGCGGCTGGATCTCCCGAGCAGTACTTC
NA	NA	TRBV5-1	TRBJ2-7	CASRFAAVPGYEQYF	TGCGCCAGCAGATTCGCAGCCGTCCCAGGGTACGAGCAGTACTTC
many	TRBD1	TRBV28	TRBJ2-4	CASSGTGTNIQYF	TGTGCCAGCTCCGGGACAGGGACAAACATTCAGTACTTC
NA	NA	TRBV20-1	TRBJ2-1	CSAKREVYNEQFF	TGCAGCGCGAAAAGGGAGGTCTACAATGAGCAGTTCTTC
NA	NA	TRBV20-1	TRBJ2-7	CSARPPRGSPPYEQYF	TGCAGTGCTAGACCTCCTAGGGGGAGCCCCCCCTACGAGCAGTACTTC
NA	TRBD2	TRBV7-3	TRBJ2-1	CASSSAGANNEQFF	TGTGCCAGCAGCTCAGCGGGAGCCAACAATGAGCAGTTCTTC
NA	NA	TRBV20-1	TRBJ2-7	CSARDPGGRGAEQYF	TGCAGTGCTAGAGATCCTGGCGGGCGAGGGGCTGAGCAGTACTTC
many	NA	TRBV5-6	TRBJ2-2	CASSPSTNTGELFF	TGTGCCAGCAGCCCGTCGACGAACACCGGGGAGCTGTTTTTT
NA	NA	TRBV3-1	TRBJ2-1	CASSQPGSGVYNEQFF	TGTGCCAGCAGCCAACCGGGATCAGGGGTCTACAATGAGCAGTTCTTC
many	NA	TRBV24-1	TRBJ2-5	CATSDLQTGMETQYF	TGTGCCACCAGTGATTTGCAGACGGGTATGGAGACCCAGTACTTC
many	NA	TRBV27	TRBJ1-2	CASSYKLDTF	TGTGCCAGCAGTTACAAACTAGACACCTTC
many	NA	TRBV20-1	TRBJ2-5	CSARVTRQETQYF	TGCAGTGCTAGAGTGACCAGGCAAGAGACCCAGTACTTC
many	TRBD1	TRBV12-3/TRBV12-4	TRBJ2-2	CASRTGAYTGELFF	TGTGCCAGCAGAACAGGGGCCTACACCGGGGAGCTGTTTTTT
few	TRBD2	TRBV20-1	TRBJ2-7	CSARVGETSGRAVPYEQYF	TGCAGTGCTAGAGTGGGAGAGACTAGCGGGAGGGCCGTCCCCTACGAGCAGTACTTC
many	NA	TRBV29-1	TRBJ2-1	CSVEVVSGPTSYNEQFF	TGCAGCGTTGAAGTGGTTAGCGGACCGACCTCCTACAATGAGCAGTTCTTC
many	NA	TRBV29-1	TRBJ1-4	CSAREVGDEKLFF	TGCAGCGCTCGGGAGGTCGGAGACGAAAAACTGTTTTTT
few	NA	TRBV20-1	TRBJ1-1	CSANGFGGANTEAFF	TGCAGTGCTAACGGTTTTGGGGGGGCGAACACTGAAGCTTTCTTT
many	NA	TRBV10-3	TRBJ1-5	CAISLQGDQPQHF	TGTGCCATCAGTTTACAGGGAGATCAGCCCCAGCATTTT
NA	NA	TRBV20-1	TRBJ2-1	CSARLLGGLEQFF	TGCAGTGCTAGGCTCCTGGGGGGTCTTGAGCAGTTCTTC
many	TRBD2	TRBV7-2	TRBJ2-1	CASSFAAGVIYNEQFF	TGTGCCAGCAGCTTCGCAGCGGGAGTAATTTACAATGAGCAGTTCTTC
many	NA	TRBV12-5	TRBJ1-1	CASGREYGPRGTEAFF	TGTGCTAGTGGTCGCGAATACGGGCCCCGGGGCACTGAAGCTTTCTTT
once	NA	TRBV7-9	TRBJ1-1	CASSAGMTEAFF	TGTGCCAGCAGCGCCGGGATGACTGAAGCTTTCTTT
few	NA	TRBV5-6	TRBJ1-2	CASSASNYGYTF	TGTGCCAGCAGCGCCTCCAACTATGGCTACACCTTC
many	NA	TRBV5-1	TRBJ1-1	CASSRIQGLNTEAFF	TGCGCCAGCAGCAGGATTCAGGGGCTGAACACTGAAGCTTTCTTT
NA	NA	TRBV7-6	TRBJ2-1	CASSLNHPEPFF	TGTGCCAGCAGCTTAAACCATCCTGAGCCGTTCTTC
NA	NA	TRBV20-1	TRBJ2-1	CSATERAHNEQFF	TGCAGTGCTACCGAGCGGGCCCACAATGAGCAGTTCTTC
few	TRBD1	TRBV20-1	TRBJ2-1	CSAPTSDRGNSEQFF	TGCAGTGCTCCCACCTCGGACAGGGGGAACAGTGAGCAGTTCTTC
NA	TRBD1	TRBV5-5	TRBJ2-1	CASSLGGGRGSRYNEQFF	TGTGCCAGCAGCTTGGGAGGGGGCCGTGGCAGCCGGTACAATGAGCAGTTCTTC
many	TRBD2	TRBV10-3	TRBJ2-6	CAISETLAGGSGANVLTF	TGTGCCATCAGTGAGACCCTAGCGGGAGGGTCCGGGGCCAACGTCCTGACTTTC
NA	NA	TRBV7-9	TRBJ1-2	CASSRLTFYGYTF	TGTGCCAGCAGCCGACTCACCTTTTATGGCTACACCTTC
few	TRBD2	TRBV11-2	TRBJ2-7	CASSLGVWREGRYEQYF	TGTGCCAGCAGCTTAGGGGTATGGCGGGAGGGCCGTTACGAGCAGTACTTC
few	TRBD2	TRBV12-3/TRBV12-4	TRBJ2-5	CASSHTSGRIQETQYF	TGTGCCAGCAGCCACACTAGCGGGAGGATCCAAGAGACCCAGTACTTC
many	NA	TRBV29-1	TRBJ2-2	CSVVPGLNTGELFF	TGCAGCGTTGTACCGGGCCTCAACACCGGGGAGCTGTTTTTT
NA	NA	TRBV5-1	TRBJ1-2	CASSLTGREGYTF	TGCGCCAGCAGCTTGACCGGCCGGGAAGGCTACACCTTC
many	NA	TRBV5-1	TRBJ2-1	CASSLVFLSSYNEQFF	TGCGCCAGCAGCTTGGTTTTCTTGAGCTCCTACAATGAGCAGTTCTTC
many	NA	TRBV5-1	TRBJ1-2	CASSFGQYYNYGYTF	TGCGCCAGCAGCTTTGGACAGTACTACAACTATGGCTACACCTTC
NA	TRBD2	TRBV28	TRBJ2-3	CASSPTSGRGTDTQYF	TGTGCCAGCAGTCCAACTAGCGGGAGGGGCACAGATACGCAGTATTTT
many	NA	TRBV20-1	TRBJ2-7	CSASLDTLDGEQYF	TGCAGTGCTAGCTTGGACACTCTTGATGGCGAGCAGTACTTC
few	NA	TRBV7-9	TRBJ1-1	CASRSAGTEAFF	TGTGCCAGCAGATCCGCCGGGACTGAAGCTTTCTTT